This entry lists 25 T cell receptor beta chains sequenced from one sample in a study of blood T cells in healthy people across ages. Primed by a sample-barcoded 5' primer and a J-beta primer mix, a second PCR proceeded for 7 to 11 cycles. TCRdb ran MiXCR on the 5' RACE reads and lists one entry per CDR3 protein. This sample has about 930,000 distinct CDR3 sequences; approximately 32% occur once, and the top ten carry about 10%. These records were also assigned to another study, of T cells of mothers and their children.

The sequencing sample was made of blood. These receptors were obtained from a woman aged 40 to 50 in good health.

With respect to this clonotype: One base away lies a much larger clone, so this may be a sequencing read error. This rearrangement joins TRBV7-8 to TRBJ1-1; D is perhaps TRBD1 (5 bases). Germline V gives CDR1 SGHVS, CDR2 FQNEAQ. This CDR3 contains 16 residues. CDR3 sequence reads: CACRRTGAFERGEAFF. DNA for the CDR3: TGTGCCTGCAGAAGAACAGGTGCGTTCGAACGGGGTGAAGCTTTCTTT. Using reference TRBV7-8 and TRBJ1-1 for the parts outside the CDR3, the full variable domain is GAGVSQSPRYKVAKRGQDVALRCDPISGHVSLFWYQQALGQGPEFLTYFQNEAQLDKSGLPSDRFFAERPEGSVSTLKIQRTQQEDSAVYLCACRRTGAFERGEAFFGQGTRLTVV.

The chain carries TRBV20-1 and TRBJ2-7; D perhaps matches TRBD2 (6 bases). V was clipped by 3 bases and J by 2 bases, with 11 bases between them. The CDR3 is 13 amino acids. In germline, CDR1 is DFQATT, CDR2 SNEGSKA (reference sequence). The CDR3 DNA reads TGCAGTGCTAGCCGTGCGGGAACCTACGAGCAGTACTTC. This translates into CSASRAGTYEQYF.

This clonotype has only a few counts. The rearrangement links TRBV28 to TRBJ1-4; D uncertain. The germline V and J ends were trimmed by 4 bases and 6 bases, with 12 bases remaining between them. Germline V CDR1 and CDR2: MDHEN, SYDVKM. The CDR3 has 14 amino acids. The CDR3 region has the DNA TGTGCCAGCAGTTACGGTGGAAGTGATGAAAAACTGTTTTTT. This codes for CASSYGGSDEKLFF. The complete variable domain, with remaining parts taken from reference TRBV28 and TRBJ1-4, reads DVKVTQSSRYLVKRTGEKVFLECVQDMDHENMFWYRQDPGLGLRLIYFSYDVKMKEKGDIPEGYSVSREKKERFSLILESASTNQTSMYLCASSYGGSDEKLFFGSGTQLSVL.

V is TRBV7-9 and J is TRBJ2-1; TRBD2 matches at 10 bases. The CDR3 contains 12 residues. The ends lost 6 bases at V and 13 bases at J; junction bases unmatched: 6. Germline values: CDR1 SEHNR, CDR2 FQNEAQ (reference sequence). This CDR3 reads CASRRLAGEQFF. CDR3 sequence (DNA): TGTGCCAGCAGAAGACTAGCGGGCGAACAGTTCTTC.

This clonotype was seen many times. The chain combines TRBV18 with TRBJ1-2; perhaps TRBD1 as D (6 bases). In germline, CDR1 is KGHSH, CDR2 LQKENI. This CDR3 comprises 15 residues. The V gene lost 3 bases and the J gene lost 11 bases, with 22 bases spanning the gap. CDR3 residues: CASSPQDTGLVTYTF. CDR3 nucleotide sequence: TGTGCCAGCTCACCCCAGGACACAGGGTTGGTGACGTACACCTTC.

The chain links TRBV20-1 to TRBJ1-2, with 8 bases that match TRBD1. Germline V gives CDR1 DFQATT, CDR2 SNEGSKA (reference sequence). J lost 8 bases, V lost 6 bases, and 11 bases had no gene match. The length of the CDR3 is 13 residues. This chain's CDR3 is CSATAKTGEGYTF. CDR3 in DNA: TGCAGTGCCACCGCAAAGACAGGGGAGGGCTACACCTTC.

Regarding this clonotype: The conserved phenylalanine or tryptophan is not found at the CDR3 terminus, so this likely reflects a read error. The chain joins TRBV29-1 to TRBJ2-4, with D possibly called TRBD1 or TRBD2 (5 bases each). Looked up from germline, CDR1 is SQVTM and CDR2 is ANQGSEA. Trimming shortened V by 7 bases and J by 13 bases, and 23 bases separated the two germline ends. The CDR3 sequence is 13 residues long. The CDR3 DNA sequence: TGCAGCGCCTCCGGGACGAGCGTGGGTGAGCAGTACTGC. It yields the protein CSASGTSVGEQYC.

This clonotype was recorded a few times. The chain has TRBV27 and TRBJ1-2; TRBD1 matches 8 bases. The V and J ends lost 5 bases and 7 bases, in that order; junction bases with no gene match: 15. Germline V lookup: CDR1 MNHEY, CDR2 SMNVEV (reference sequence). The CDR3 sequence is 16 residues long. DNA of the CDR3: TGTGCCAGCAGTACGCAGGGGGCGGATCTATTTTCTGGCTACACCTTC. Protein: CASSTQGADLFSGYTF.

There are a few counts of this clonotype. J is TRBJ1-2 and V is TRBV7-9; D ambiguous. V lost 5 bases, J lost 3 bases, and 16 bases lay in between. CDR3 size: 15 residues. CDR1 SEHNR and CDR2 FQNEAQ come from the germline V gene (reference sequence). The CDR3 spells CASSPCRTVDYGYTF. Here the CDR3 DNA reads TGTGCCAGCAGCCCCTGCCGGACGGTCGACTATGGCTACACCTTC. Complete variable domain (other parts from reference TRBV7-9 and TRBJ1-2): DTGVSQNPRHKITKRGQNVTFRCDPISEHNRLYWYRQTLGQGPEFLTYFQNEAQLEKSRLLSDRFSAERPKGSFSTLEIQRTEQGDSAMYLCASSPCRTVDYGYTFGSGTRLTVV.

This clonotype was counted many times. The chain uses TRBV12-3 or TRBV12-4 and TRBJ2-7; D not resolved. Trimming stripped 2 bases from V and 2 bases from J, with 4 bases between. The CDR3 runs to 12 residues. The CDR3 DNA follows: TGTGCCAGCAGTTTAATCCCCTACGAGCAGTACTTC. Its translation: CASSLIPYEQYF.

The chain joins TRBV20-1 to TRBJ1-2; no firm D call. V was pared by 0 bases and J by 7 bases, with 21 bases between. Germline V gene lookup returns CDR1 DFQATT and CDR2 SNEGSKA (reference sequence). The CDR3 runs to 16 residues. In nucleotides, the CDR3 is TGCAGTGCTAGAGATTCTCGGGCGGGCCCTTCAGGTGGCTACACCTTC. Translating it yields CSARDSRAGPSGGYTF.

This clonotype was counted ten times or more. The chain recombines TRBV20-1 with TRBJ1-2; D may be TRBD1 (6 bases). Looked up from germline, CDR1 is DFQATT and CDR2 is SNEGSKA (reference sequence). The CDR3 contains 12 residues. V gave up 3 bases and J gave up 3 bases, with 8 bases separating them. CDR3 sequence reads: CSASYRDYGYTF. For the CDR3, the DNA is TGCAGTGCTAGCTACAGGGACTATGGCTACACCTTC.

Ten or more counts support this clonotype. The chain combines TRBV4-1 with TRBJ1-2; 9 bases agree with TRBD1. Germline V gene data show CDR1 as MGHRA and CDR2 as YSYEKL. V was clipped by 0 bases and J by 7 bases; unmatched bases: 3. The CDR3 is 14 amino acids. CDR3 protein: CASSQETGGIGYTF. DNA of the CDR3: TGCGCCAGCAGCCAAGAAACAGGGGGCATTGGCTACACCTTC.

This chain joins TRBV5-1 and TRBJ2-2, with a weak D call TRBD2 (5 bases). This CDR3 has 13 residues. From germline, CDR1 is SGHRS and CDR2 YFSETQ. V shed 5 bases and J shed 6 bases, with 11 bases lying between them. CDR3 region: CASRRAAAGELFF. The DNA for the CDR3 is TGCGCCAGCAGGAGGGCGGCGGCCGGGGAGCTGTTTTTT.

V is TRBV27 and J is TRBJ1-3; the match to TRBD1 covers 7 bases. Germline assignment: CDR1 MNHEY and CDR2 SMNVEV (reference sequence). This CDR3 is built from 16 residues. The J segment lost 4 bases and the V segment lost 6 bases, leaving 12 bases of the junction unmatched. Written as DNA, the CDR3 is TGTGCCAGCAGCCCTCTGCCGACAGGGATCGGAAACACCATATATTTT. This translates into CASSPLPTGIGNTIYF.

This clonotype was seen only a few times. The rearrangement joins TRBV20-1 to TRBJ2-7; a weak D match, TRBD1 (5 bases). Trimming cost V 6 bases and J 0 bases, with 9 bases left between them. Germline CDR1 and CDR2: DFQATT and SNEGSKA (reference sequence). The CDR3 sequence is 12 residues long. Here the CDR3 reads CSAQDTSYEQYF. CDR3 sequence (DNA): TGCAGTGCCCAGGACACCTCCTACGAGCAGTACTTC.

This clonotype has only a few counts. The chain combines TRBV28 with TRBJ2-4; TRBD1 matches at 8 bases. Germline trimming cut 6 bases from V and 13 bases from J; bases unmatched to any gene: 14. The germline V gene encodes CDR1 MDHEN and CDR2 SYDVKM. The CDR3 covers 14 residues. The CDR3 loop is CASRFRRGLPEQYF. The CDR3 coding sequence is TGTGCCAGCAGGTTCCGCAGGGGGCTCCCCGAACAGTACTTC.

The sample holds a few counts of this clonotype. The chain uses TRBV29-1 and TRBJ2-4, with 8 bases that match TRBD1. CDR1 and CDR2 from the germline V gene are SQVTM and ANQGSEA. The CDR3 covers 15 residues. The V segment lost 6 bases and the J segment 13 bases; nucleotides outside the gene matches: 20. CDR3 coding DNA: TGCAGCGTCCTACTGATCGCCCAGGGGGCGGGTGGGCAGTACTTC. Translation: CSVLLIAQGAGGQYF.

This clonotype was counted at least ten times. This chain links TRBV7-3 with TRBJ2-2; D uncertain. V lost 2 bases to trimming and J lost 7 bases, with 8 bases between them. The CDR3 totals 13 residues. Germline assignment: CDR1 SGHTA and CDR2 FQGTGA. CDR3 in amino acids: CASSLGGYGELFF. The CDR3 nucleotides read TGTGCCAGCAGCTTAGGCGGATACGGGGAGCTGTTTTTT.

This clonotype has more than one count but fewer than ten. Relative to the germline gene, one junction end is altered; a read error may explain this. This chain connects TRBV6-6 to TRBJ2-7; 7 positions agree with TRBD2. The germline V gene has CDR1 MNHNY and CDR2 SVGAGI (reference sequence). The CDR3 is 16 amino acids. This CDR3 is CASSHSFAGRTLEQYF. CDR3 bases: TGTGCCAGCAGTCACTCATTCGCCGGGAGGACTCTCGAGCAGTACTTC.

This clonotype is a singleton in its sample. Germline and junction disagree at one end, which may indicate a read error. This chain connects TRBV5-1 to TRBJ2-1; D might be TRBD1 (6 bases). Germline values: CDR1 SGHRS, CDR2 YFSETQ. This CDR3 is 14 amino acids long. CDR3 sequence: CTSSLLDSYNEQFF. The DNA of the CDR3 is TGCACCAGCAGCCTATTGGACAGCTACAATGAGCAGTTCTTC.

The rearrangement uses TRBV6-1 and TRBJ1-1; 9 bases align to TRBD1. CDR3 length: 17 amino acids. V lost 6 bases to trimming and J lost 1 base; unmatched junction nucleotides: 12. Germline CDR1 reads MNHNS; CDR2 reads SASEGT. The CDR3 sequence: CASSWGGRDRANTEAFF. CDR3 DNA sequence: TGTGCCAGCAGCTGGGGGGGTAGGGACAGGGCGAACACTGAAGCTTTCTTT.

This clonotype was recorded many times. The chain carries TRBV20-1 and TRBJ2-1; maybe TRBD2 (6 bases). V was pared by 2 bases and J by 4 bases, with 18 bases between. The CDR3 has 16 amino acids. Germline CDR1 and CDR2: DFQATT and SNEGSKA (reference sequence). The CDR3 DNA reads as TGCAGTGCTAGACTACAACAGGTGGGGGGATACAATGAGCAGTTCTTC. Its translation: CSARLQQVGGYNEQFF.

This clonotype appeared a few times. The chain couples TRBV29-1 to TRBJ1-5, with D perhaps TRBD1 (6 bases). The CDR3 covers 13 residues. The germline gives CDR1 SQVTM, CDR2 ANQGSEA. V was shortened by 6 bases and J by 3 bases, with 12 bases between the two germline ends. DNA for the CDR3: TGCAGCGTAGCGGACAGCCCCAATCAGCCCCAGCATTTT. Amino acid sequence: CSVADSPNQPQHF. Together with reference TRBV29-1 and TRBJ1-5, the CDR3 gives the full variable domain: SAVISQKPSRDICQRGTSLTIQCQVDSQVTMMFWYRQQPGQSLTLIATANQGSEATYESGFVIDKFPISRPNLTFSTLTVSNMSPEDSSIYLCSVADSPNQPQHFGDGTRLSIL.

This sequence joins TRBV11-2 and TRBJ1-3, with 10 bases lining up with TRBD1. The CDR3 totals 21 residues. Per the germline V gene, CDR1 is SGHAT and CDR2 is FQNNGV. J gave up 0 bases and V 2 bases, and 16 bases lay outside the gene matches. The CDR3 region is CASSLRAGQGLSNRSGNTIYF. The CDR3, as DNA: TGTGCCAGCAGCTTAAGAGCGGGACAGGGGCTTTCCAATCGCTCTGGAAACACCATATATTTT.